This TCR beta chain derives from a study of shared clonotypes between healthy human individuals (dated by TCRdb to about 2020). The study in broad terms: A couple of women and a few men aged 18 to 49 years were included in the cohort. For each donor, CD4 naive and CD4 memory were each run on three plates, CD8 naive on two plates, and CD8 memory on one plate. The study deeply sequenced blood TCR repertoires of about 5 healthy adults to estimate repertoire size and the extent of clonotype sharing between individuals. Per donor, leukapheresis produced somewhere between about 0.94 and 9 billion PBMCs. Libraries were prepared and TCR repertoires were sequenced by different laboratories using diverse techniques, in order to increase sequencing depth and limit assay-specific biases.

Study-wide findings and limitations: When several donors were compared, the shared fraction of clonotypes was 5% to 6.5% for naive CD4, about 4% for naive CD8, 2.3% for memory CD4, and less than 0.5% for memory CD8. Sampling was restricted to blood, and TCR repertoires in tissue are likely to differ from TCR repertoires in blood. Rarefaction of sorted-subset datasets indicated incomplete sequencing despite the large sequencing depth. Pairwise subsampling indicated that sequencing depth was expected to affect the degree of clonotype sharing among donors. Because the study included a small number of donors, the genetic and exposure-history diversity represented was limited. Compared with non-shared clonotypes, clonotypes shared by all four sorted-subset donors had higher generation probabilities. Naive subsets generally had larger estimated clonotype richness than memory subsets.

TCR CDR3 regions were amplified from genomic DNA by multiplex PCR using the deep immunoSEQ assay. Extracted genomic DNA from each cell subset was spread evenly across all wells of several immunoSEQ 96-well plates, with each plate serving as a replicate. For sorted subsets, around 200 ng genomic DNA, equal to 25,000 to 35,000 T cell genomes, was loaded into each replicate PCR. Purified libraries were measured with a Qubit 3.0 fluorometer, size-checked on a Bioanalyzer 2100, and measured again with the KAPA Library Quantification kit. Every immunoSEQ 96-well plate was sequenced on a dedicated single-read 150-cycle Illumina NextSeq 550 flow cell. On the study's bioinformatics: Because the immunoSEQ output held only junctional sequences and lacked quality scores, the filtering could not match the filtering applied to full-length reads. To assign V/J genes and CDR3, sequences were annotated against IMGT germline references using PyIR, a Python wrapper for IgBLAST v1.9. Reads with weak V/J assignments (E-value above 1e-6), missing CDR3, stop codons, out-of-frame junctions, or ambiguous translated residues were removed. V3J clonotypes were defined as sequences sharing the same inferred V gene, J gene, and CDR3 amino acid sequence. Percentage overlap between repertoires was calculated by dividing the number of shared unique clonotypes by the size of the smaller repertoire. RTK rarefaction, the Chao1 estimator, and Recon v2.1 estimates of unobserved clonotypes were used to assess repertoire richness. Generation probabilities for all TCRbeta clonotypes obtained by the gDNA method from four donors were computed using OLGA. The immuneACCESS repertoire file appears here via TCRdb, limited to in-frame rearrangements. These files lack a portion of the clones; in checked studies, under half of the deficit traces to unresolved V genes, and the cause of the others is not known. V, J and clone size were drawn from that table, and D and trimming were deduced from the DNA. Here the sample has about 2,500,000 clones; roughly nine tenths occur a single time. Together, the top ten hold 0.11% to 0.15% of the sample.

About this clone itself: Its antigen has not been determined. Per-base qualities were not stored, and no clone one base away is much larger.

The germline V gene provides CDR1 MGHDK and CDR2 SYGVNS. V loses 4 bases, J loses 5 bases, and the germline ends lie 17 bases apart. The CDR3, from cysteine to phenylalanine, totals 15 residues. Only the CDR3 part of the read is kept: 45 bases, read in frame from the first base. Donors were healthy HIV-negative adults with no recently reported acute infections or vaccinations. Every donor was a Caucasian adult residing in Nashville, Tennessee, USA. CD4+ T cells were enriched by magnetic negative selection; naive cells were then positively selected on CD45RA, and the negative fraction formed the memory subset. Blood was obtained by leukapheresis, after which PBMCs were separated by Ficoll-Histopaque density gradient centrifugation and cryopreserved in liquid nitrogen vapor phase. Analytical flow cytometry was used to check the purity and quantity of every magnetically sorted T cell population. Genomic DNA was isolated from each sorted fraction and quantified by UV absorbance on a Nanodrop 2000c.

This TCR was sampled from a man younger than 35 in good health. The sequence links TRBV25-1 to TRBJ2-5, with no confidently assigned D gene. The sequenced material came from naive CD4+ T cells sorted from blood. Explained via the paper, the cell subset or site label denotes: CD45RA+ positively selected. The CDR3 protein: CASSAPSLVRETQYF. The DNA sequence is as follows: TGTGCCAGCAGTGCCCCCTCTTTAGTCCGCGAGACCCAGTACTTC.